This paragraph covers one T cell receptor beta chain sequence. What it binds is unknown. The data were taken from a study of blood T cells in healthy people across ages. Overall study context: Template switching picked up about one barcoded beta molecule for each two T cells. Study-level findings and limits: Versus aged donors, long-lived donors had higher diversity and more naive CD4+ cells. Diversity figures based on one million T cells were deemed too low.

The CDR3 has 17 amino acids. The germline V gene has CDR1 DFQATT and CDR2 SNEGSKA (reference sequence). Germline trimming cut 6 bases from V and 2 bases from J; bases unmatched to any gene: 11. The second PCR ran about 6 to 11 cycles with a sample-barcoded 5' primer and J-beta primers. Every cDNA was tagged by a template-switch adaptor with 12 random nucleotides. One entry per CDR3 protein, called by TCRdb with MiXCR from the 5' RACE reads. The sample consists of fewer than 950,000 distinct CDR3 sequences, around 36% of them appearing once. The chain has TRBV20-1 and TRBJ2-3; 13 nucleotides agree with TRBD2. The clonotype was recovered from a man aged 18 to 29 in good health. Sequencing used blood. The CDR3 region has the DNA TGCAGTGCCCCCTTTTGGACTAGCGGGGGAAACACAGATACGCAGTATTTT. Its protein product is CSAPFWTSGGNTDTQYF.